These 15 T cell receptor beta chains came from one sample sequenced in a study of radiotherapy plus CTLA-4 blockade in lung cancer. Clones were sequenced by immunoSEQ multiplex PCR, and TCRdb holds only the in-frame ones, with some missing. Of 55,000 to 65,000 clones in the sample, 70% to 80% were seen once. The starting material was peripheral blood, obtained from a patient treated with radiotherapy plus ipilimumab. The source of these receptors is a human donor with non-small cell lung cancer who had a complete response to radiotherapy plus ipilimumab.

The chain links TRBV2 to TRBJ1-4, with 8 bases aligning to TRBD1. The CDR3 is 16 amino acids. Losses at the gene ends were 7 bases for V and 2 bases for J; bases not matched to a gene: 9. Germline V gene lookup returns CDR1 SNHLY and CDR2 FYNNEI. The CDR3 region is CASTRQGRSTNEKLFF. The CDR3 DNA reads TGTGCCAGCACCAGACAGGGGAGATCGACTAATGAAAAACTGTTTTTT. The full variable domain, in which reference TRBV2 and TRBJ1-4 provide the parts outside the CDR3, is EPEVTQTPSHQVTQMGQEVILRCVPISNHLYFYWYRQILGQKVEFLVSFYNNEISEKSEIFDDQFSVERPDGSNFTLKIRSTKLEDSAMYFCASTRQGRSTNEKLFFGSGTQLSVL.

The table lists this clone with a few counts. The CDR3 protein is CASSLSGSGTGELFF. As DNA, the CDR3 is TGTGCCAGCAGCCTAAGCGGGAGCGGCACCGGGGAGCTGTTTTTT. The chain joins TRBV11-3 to TRBJ2-2, with 8 bases lining up with TRBD2. The CDR3 consists of 15 residues. V lost 5 bases, J lost 4 bases, and 6 bases stayed unmatched. Per the germline V gene, CDR1 is SGHNT and CDR2 is YENEEA.

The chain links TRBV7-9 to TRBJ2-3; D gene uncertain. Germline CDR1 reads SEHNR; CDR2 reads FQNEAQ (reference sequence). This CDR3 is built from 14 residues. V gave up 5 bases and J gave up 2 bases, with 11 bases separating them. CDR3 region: CASSHGRYTDTQYF. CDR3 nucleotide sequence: TGTGCCAGCAGCCACGGTAGATACACAGATACGCAGTATTTT.

DNA of the CDR3: TGTGCCAGCAGCCAGCGGTCCTCCACAGATACGCAGTATTTT. Encoded protein: CASSQRSSTDTQYF. This chain links TRBV5-4 with TRBJ2-3; perhaps TRBD2 as D (5 bases). The germline gives CDR1 SGHNT, CDR2 YYREEE (reference sequence). Deletions cut 4 bases from V and 2 bases from J, with 11 bases between. The CDR3 contains 14 residues.

The CDR3 spells CASNRDKAFHEQYF. The CDR3 nucleotides read TGTGCCAGCAACCGGGACAAGGCTTTCCACGAGCAGTACTTC. The J gene is TRBJ2-7, the V gene TRBV28, with a tentative D call TRBD1 (6 bases). The V gene lost 7 bases and the J gene lost 5 bases, with 18 bases spanning the gap. The CDR3 is 14 residues long. From germline, CDR1 is MDHEN and CDR2 SYDVKM.

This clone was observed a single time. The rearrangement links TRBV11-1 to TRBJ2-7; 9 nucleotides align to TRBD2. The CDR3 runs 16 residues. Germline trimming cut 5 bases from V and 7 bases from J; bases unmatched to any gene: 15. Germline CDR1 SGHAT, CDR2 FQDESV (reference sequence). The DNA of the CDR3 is TGTGCCAGCAGCCCAGACGAGGCGGGGGGGACCCTGGAGCAGTACTTC. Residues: CASSPDEAGGTLEQYF. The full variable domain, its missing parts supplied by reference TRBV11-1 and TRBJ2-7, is EAEVAQSPRYKITEKSQAVAFWCDPISGHATLYWYRQILGQGPELLVQFQDESVVDDSQLPKDRFSAERLKGVDSTLKIQPAELGDSAMYLCASSPDEAGGTLEQYFGPGTRLTVT.

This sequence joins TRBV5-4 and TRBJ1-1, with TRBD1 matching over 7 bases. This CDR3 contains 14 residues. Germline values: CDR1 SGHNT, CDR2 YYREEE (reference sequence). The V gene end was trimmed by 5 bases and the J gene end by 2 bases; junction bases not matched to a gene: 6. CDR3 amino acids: CASSRDRENTEAFF. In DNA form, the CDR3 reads TGTGCCAGCAGTCGTGACAGGGAAAACACTGAAGCTTTCTTT. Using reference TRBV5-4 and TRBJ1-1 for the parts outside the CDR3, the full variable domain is ETGVTQSPTHLIKTRGQQVTLRCSSQSGHNTVSWYQQALGQGPQFIFQYYREEENGRGNFPPRFSGLQFPNYSSELNVNALELDDSALYLCASSRDRENTEAFFGQGTRLTVV.

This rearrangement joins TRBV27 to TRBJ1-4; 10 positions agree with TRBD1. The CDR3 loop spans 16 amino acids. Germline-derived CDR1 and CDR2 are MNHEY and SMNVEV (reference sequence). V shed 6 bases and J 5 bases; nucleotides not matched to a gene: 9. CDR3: CASSNHRTGGNEKLFF. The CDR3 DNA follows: TGTGCCAGCAGCAACCATCGGACAGGGGGAAATGAAAAACTGTTTTTT.

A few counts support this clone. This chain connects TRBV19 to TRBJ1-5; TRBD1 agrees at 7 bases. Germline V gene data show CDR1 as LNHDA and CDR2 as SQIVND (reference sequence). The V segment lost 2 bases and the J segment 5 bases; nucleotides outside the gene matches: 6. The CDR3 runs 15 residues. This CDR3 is CASSISYRGDQPQHF. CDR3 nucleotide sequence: TGTGCCAGTAGTATATCCTACAGGGGTGATCAGCCCCAGCATTTT.

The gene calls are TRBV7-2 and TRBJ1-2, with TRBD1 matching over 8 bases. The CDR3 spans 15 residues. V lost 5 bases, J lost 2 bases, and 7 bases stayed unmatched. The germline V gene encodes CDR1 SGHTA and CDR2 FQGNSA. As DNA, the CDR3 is TGTGCCAGCAGCGGCAGGACAGGGCGGAACTATGGCTACACCTTC. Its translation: CASSGRTGRNYGYTF.

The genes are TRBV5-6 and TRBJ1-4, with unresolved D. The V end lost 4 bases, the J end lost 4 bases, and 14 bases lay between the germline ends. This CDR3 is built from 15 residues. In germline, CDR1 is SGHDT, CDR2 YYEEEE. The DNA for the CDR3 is TGTGCCAGCAGCCAGGCAGGCAGGTTTAATGAAAAACTGTTTTTT. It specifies CASSQAGRFNEKLFF.

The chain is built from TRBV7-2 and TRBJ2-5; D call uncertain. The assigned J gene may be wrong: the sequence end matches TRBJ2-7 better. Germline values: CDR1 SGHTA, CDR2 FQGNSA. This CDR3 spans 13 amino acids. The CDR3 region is CASTRGRAYEQYF. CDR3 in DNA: TGTGCCAGCACCCGCGGCAGAGCCTACGAGCAGTACTTC.

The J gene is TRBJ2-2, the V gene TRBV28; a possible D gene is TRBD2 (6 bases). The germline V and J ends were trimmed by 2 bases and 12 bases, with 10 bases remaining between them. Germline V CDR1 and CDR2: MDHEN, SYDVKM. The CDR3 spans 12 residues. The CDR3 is CASSLAGGQLFF. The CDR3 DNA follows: TGTGCCAGCAGTTTAGCCGGGGGACAGCTGTTTTTT.

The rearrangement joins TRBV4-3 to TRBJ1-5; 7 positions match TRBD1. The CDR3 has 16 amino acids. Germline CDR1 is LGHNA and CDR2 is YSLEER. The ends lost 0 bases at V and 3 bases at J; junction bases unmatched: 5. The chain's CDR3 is CASSQDTGQYNQPQHF. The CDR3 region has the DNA TGCGCCAGCAGCCAAGATACGGGACAGTACAATCAGCCCCAGCATTTT.

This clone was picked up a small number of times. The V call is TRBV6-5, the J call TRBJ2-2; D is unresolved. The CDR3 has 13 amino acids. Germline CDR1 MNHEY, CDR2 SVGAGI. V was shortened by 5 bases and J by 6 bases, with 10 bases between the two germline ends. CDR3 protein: CASSPSSAGELFF. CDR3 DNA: TGTGCCAGCAGTCCATCTAGTGCCGGGGAGCTGTTTTTT.